One sample yielded the 11 T cell receptor beta chains listed below, sequenced in a study of cytomegalovirus exposure and HLA in healthy donors. Method: immunoSEQ multiplex PCR; TCRdb's copy keeps in-frame clones and lacks some. Counted here are about 120,000 clones, around 87% occurring once; the ten biggest clones make up more than 5%. Specimen: PBMCs. The receptor source for this set is a woman under 30 in good health and CMV-seropositive.

Written as DNA, the CDR3 is TGTGCCAGCAGGGGTCGGCGGGGCACTGAAGCTTTCTTT. Encoded protein: CASRGRRGTEAFF. V usage is TRBV2 and J usage is TRBJ1-1, with no clear D. The CDR3 extends over 13 amino acids. The V and J ends lost 6 bases and 4 bases respectively, with 12 bases between them. Germline CDR1 is SNHLY and CDR2 is FYNNEI.

This chain uses TRBV11-3 with TRBJ2-1; 9 bases agree with TRBD2. The CDR3 is 15 residues long. The germline V gene has CDR1 SGHNT and CDR2 YENEEA. V shed 4 bases, J shed 8 bases, and the junction held 9 bases outside the gene matches. The DNA for the CDR3 is TGTGCCAGCAGCTCGCGCGGGAGGGGGTTAGATGAGCAGTTCTTC. It yields the protein CASSSRGRGLDEQFF.

This clone was picked up one time. This chain connects TRBV18 to TRBJ1-1, with D possibly being TRBD1 (5 bases). The germline V gene encodes CDR1 KGHSH and CDR2 LQKENI. This CDR3 is 13 amino acids long. Trimming removed 5 bases from V and 1 base from J, with 8 bases in between. This CDR3 reads CASSDTGNTEAFF. CDR3 sequence (DNA): TGTGCCAGCTCAGATACAGGGAACACTGAAGCTTTCTTT.

V and J are TRBV19 and TRBJ1-2, with TRBD1 identical over 7 bases. There are 15 residues in the CDR3. CDR1 and CDR2 (germline): LNHDA, SQIVND (reference sequence). After removal of 4 bases from V and 0 bases from J, the junction contained 5 bases not matched to a gene. CDR3 sequence reads: CASSTRDRTNYGYTF. CDR3 DNA: TGTGCCAGTAGTACCAGGGACAGAACTAACTATGGCTACACCTTC.

This clone was counted a single time. The gene calls are TRBV5-1 and TRBJ2-5; TRBD2 matches 14 bases. V trimming: 0 bases; J trimming: 5 bases; junction bases outside the gene matches: 9. Germline V lookup: CDR1 SGHRS, CDR2 YFSETQ. The CDR3 runs 18 residues. CDR3 in DNA: TGCGCCAGCAGCTTGGCCTGGACTAGCGGGGGGATAGAGGAGACCCAGTACTTC. It translates to CASSLAWTSGGIEETQYF.

The chain uses TRBV5-4 and TRBJ1-1; 11 positions match TRBD1. V was pared by 5 bases and J by 4 bases, with 7 bases of the junction left unmatched. CDR1 and CDR2 (germline): SGHNT, YYREEE (reference sequence). CDR3 length: 15 residues. The CDR3 region is CASRRTGGGGTEAFF. CDR3 in DNA: TGTGCCAGCAGACGGACAGGGGGCGGAGGCACTGAAGCTTTCTTT.

The rearrangement uses TRBV5-7 and TRBJ1-2; no firm D call. TRBV5-7 is an ORF; its function is uncertain. This CDR3 has 15 amino acids. Between the trimmed V and J ends, which lost 0 bases and 7 bases, there was a span of 16 bases. The CDR3 DNA sequence: TGTGCCAGCAGCTTGGCAAGGCGGGGAAGCCGTGGCTACACCTTC. Translation gives CASSLARRGSRGYTF.

This CDR3 is CASNGGTSGTHNEQFF. The CDR3 nucleotides are TGTGCCAGCAACGGTGGGACTAGCGGGACTCACAATGAGCAGTTCTTC. The chain combines TRBV7-2 with TRBJ2-1; 13 bases are a match to TRBD2. The CDR3 spans 16 residues. The germline V gene has CDR1 SGHTA and CDR2 FQGNSA. With 7 bases clipped from V and 5 bases from J, the junction kept 8 bases outside the gene matches.

Concerning this clone itself: This same CDR3 is encoded by further DNA sequences in the sample. The chain is built from TRBV18 and TRBJ2-1; the D gene is possibly TRBD2 (5 bases). This CDR3 has 16 residues. Germline CDR1 reads KGHSH; CDR2 reads LQKENI. V was pared by 3 bases and J by 6 bases, with 18 bases between. The CDR3 DNA follows: TGTGCCAGCTCACCCCCTTCAAGCGGAGGAGGCAATGAGCAGTTCTTC. Its protein is CASSPPSSGGGNEQFF. Filled out from reference TRBV18 and TRBJ2-1, the complete variable domain reads NAGVMQNPRHLVRRRGQEARLRCSPMKGHSHVYWYRQLPEEGLKFMVYLQKENIIDESGMPKERFSAEFPKEGPSILRIQQVVRGDSAAYFCASSPPSSGGGNEQFFGPGTRLTVL.

The chain has TRBV9 and TRBJ2-3; 8 nucleotides line up with TRBD1. The V segment lost 3 bases and the J segment 0 bases; nucleotides outside the gene matches: 3. This CDR3 region has 15 residues. The germline V gene has CDR1 SGDLS and CDR2 YYNGEE. The CDR3 sequence: CASSAQGASTDTQYF. For the CDR3, the DNA is TGTGCCAGCAGCGCTCAGGGGGCTAGCACAGATACGCAGTATTTT.

The chain links TRBV5-4 to TRBJ2-1; the D is unclear. CDR1 and CDR2 (germline): SGHNT, YYREEE (reference sequence). The CDR3 is 12 residues long. V lost 4 bases and J 10 bases, leaving 12 bases between the germline ends. The CDR3 sequence: CASSPQSGEQFF. CDR3 in DNA: TGTGCCAGCAGCCCTCAGTCTGGCGAGCAGTTCTTC.